This T cell receptor beta chain is from a study of cytomegalovirus exposure and HLA in healthy donors. Whole-study findings and limits: Reportedly, fewer N-insertions than the 666-donor mean appeared in an Asian-associated ancestry cluster in a later analysis. Listed as cytomegalovirus-associated were more than 150 TCR beta chains.

The CDR3 is 11 residues long. CDR1 and CDR2 from the germline V gene are SGHAT and FQNNGV. V dropped 3 bases and J dropped 14 bases, with 11 bases sitting between them. The PCR had 60 Vbeta and 13 Jbeta primers. Assay used: immunoSEQ multiplex PCR; TCRdb lists only in-frame clones, some missing. This sample has some 170,000 clones, with around a tenth found just once. This clone showed up just a few times. The antigen remains unidentified. The chain employs TRBV11-2 and TRBJ2-1; perhaps TRBD1 as D (6 bases). This TCR came from a woman aged 25 to 39 in good health and CMV-seropositive. The material sequenced was PBMCs. Written as DNA, the CDR3 is TGTGCCAGCAGCTTGTGGACAGCTAAGTTCTTC. Amino acid sequence: CASSLWTAKFF.